The text below deals with one T cell receptor (beta chain). The repertoire was sequenced with immunoSEQ multiplex PCR; TCRdb's copy has only in-frame clones and lacks some. The sample includes 150,000 or so clones, 75% to 90% of them seen just once. These data come from a study of blood T cell repertoires in COVID-19. Germline CDR1 and CDR2: KGHDR and SFDVKD. The V gene lost 5 bases and the J gene lost 3 bases, with 15 bases spanning the gap. This CDR3 region has 15 residues. The sequence came from a woman aged 40 to 50 who had been exposed to COVID-19. The gene calls are TRBV24-1 and TRBJ1-1; unclear D gene. Sequencing input: PBMCs or T cells enriched from blood (not recorded which). In nucleotides, the CDR3 is TGTGCCACCAGTGCACCCTCAACGGTGGACACTGAAGCTTTCTTT. The encoded protein is CATSAPSTVDTEAFF.